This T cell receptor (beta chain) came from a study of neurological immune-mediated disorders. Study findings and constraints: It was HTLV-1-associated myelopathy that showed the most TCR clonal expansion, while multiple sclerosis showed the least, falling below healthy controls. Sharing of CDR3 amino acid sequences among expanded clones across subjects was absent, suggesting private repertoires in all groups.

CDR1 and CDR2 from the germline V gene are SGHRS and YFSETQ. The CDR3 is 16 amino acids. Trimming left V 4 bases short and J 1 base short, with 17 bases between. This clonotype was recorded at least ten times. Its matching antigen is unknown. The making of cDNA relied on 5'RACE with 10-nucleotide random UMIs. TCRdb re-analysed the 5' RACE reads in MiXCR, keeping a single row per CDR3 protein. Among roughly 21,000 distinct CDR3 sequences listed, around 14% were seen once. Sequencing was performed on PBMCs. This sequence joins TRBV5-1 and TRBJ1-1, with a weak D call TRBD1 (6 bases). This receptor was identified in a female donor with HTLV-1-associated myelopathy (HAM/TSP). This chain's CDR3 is CASSPSLDSQNTEAFF. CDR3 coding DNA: TGCGCCAGCAGCCCGAGCCTGGACAGCCAGAACACTGAAGCTTTCTTT.